This passage covers 10 T cell receptor beta chains from one sample sequenced in a study of blood T cells in healthy people across ages. Sample-barcoded 5' priming and a J-beta primer mix drove a second PCR of about 6 to 12 cycles. TCRdb reprocessed the 5' RACE reads via MiXCR and lists one record per CDR3 protein. The repertoire consists of roughly 930,000 distinct CDR3 sequences, with 40% to 60% occurring once and the leading ten covering around an eighth. Source material: blood. These receptors all stem from a man aged 30 to 39 in good health.

This clonotype was recorded a few times. The chain uses TRBV29-1 and TRBJ2-7; 10 nucleotides match TRBD1. V dropped 1 base and J dropped 3; count of bases not matched to a gene: 6. Germline CDR1 reads SQVTM; CDR2 reads ANQGSEA. The CDR3 runs 15 residues. The CDR3 here is CSVEGLRDRGYEQYF. CDR3 bases: TGCAGCGTTGAAGGGCTCCGGGACAGGGGCTACGAGCAGTACTTC.

This clonotype was picked up a small number of times. Here the CDR3 DNA reads TGCGCCAGCAGCTCCAGTCATTCAGATACGCAGTATTTT. Protein product: CASSSSHSDTQYF. The chain employs TRBV5-1 and TRBJ2-3; D gene ambiguous. The ends were cut back, 3 bases at V and 4 bases at J, with 9 bases in the middle. The CDR3 consists of 13 residues. Germline V gene sequence: CDR1 SGHRS, CDR2 YFSETQ. The full variable domain, its missing parts supplied by reference TRBV5-1 and TRBJ2-3, is KAGVTQTPRYLIKTRGQQVTLSCSPISGHRSVSWYQQTPGQGLQFLFEYFSETQRNKGNFPGRFSGRQFSNSRSEMNVSTLELGDSALYLCASSSSHSDTQYFGPGTRLTVL.

The CDR3 sequence is CAWGTGSTDTQYF. The CDR3 DNA reads as TGTGCCTGGGGGACAGGGAGCACAGATACGCAGTATTTT. This chain joins TRBV30 and TRBJ2-3; 9 bases agree with TRBD1. Germline trimming cut 5 bases from V and 0 bases from J; bases unmatched to any gene: 0. The CDR3 length is 13 residues. Germline CDR1 reads GTSNPN; CDR2 reads SVGIG (reference sequence).

V and J are TRBV29-1 and TRBJ2-2; TRBD2 matches 10 bases. V lost 6 bases, J lost 4 bases, and 11 bases stayed unmatched. This CDR3 comprises 16 residues. Germline V gives CDR1 SQVTM, CDR2 ANQGSEA. The CDR3 region is CSVRTSGGMGTGELFF. CDR3 sequence (DNA): TGCAGCGTCCGGACTAGCGGTGGAATGGGCACCGGGGAGCTGTTTTTT.

This clonotype was seen a handful of times. The chain combines TRBV6-2 or TRBV6-3 with TRBJ2-4; TRBD1 is a possible D gene (5 bases). Near its end, the DNA agrees better with TRBJ2-7, so the J call may be wrong. The CDR3 length is 13 residues. Germline CDR1 and CDR2: MNHEY and SVGEGT. The CDR3 protein is CASGRVLAYEQYF. CDR3 DNA: TGTGCCAGTGGCAGGGTTCTTGCCTACGAGCAGTACTTC.

The chain employs TRBV5-6 and TRBJ2-1; D may be TRBD2 (6 bases). Trimming removed 4 bases from V and 12 bases from J, with 17 bases in between. The CDR3 has 13 amino acids. CDR1 and CDR2 from the germline V gene are SGHDT and YYEEEE. In nucleotides, the CDR3 is TGTGCCAGCAGCCTGGCGTCGGGGACTGGGCAGTTCTTC. It specifies CASSLASGTGQFF.

V usage is TRBV7-2 and J usage is TRBJ2-1; no reliable D call. Trimming took off 5 bases at V and 8 bases at J, with 10 bases between the two ends. Germline CDR1 is SGHTA and CDR2 is FQGNSA. The CDR3 sequence is 12 residues long. CDR3 loop: CASSAVGDEQFF. The CDR3 region has the DNA TGTGCCAGCAGCGCGGTCGGCGATGAGCAGTTCTTC.

This clonotype was detected a few times. The genes are TRBV5-1 and TRBJ1-1, with D possibly matching TRBD1 (5 bases). The CDR3 covers 14 residues. Deletions cut 2 bases from V and 2 bases from J, with 10 bases between. The germline V gene encodes CDR1 SGHRS and CDR2 YFSETQ. The DNA of the CDR3 is TGCGCCAGCAGCTTAGGGACGGACAACACTGAAGCTTTCTTT. It codes for CASSLGTDNTEAFF.

This rearrangement joins TRBV20-1 to TRBJ2-7; perhaps TRBD1 as D (5 bases). V was cut by 0 bases and J by 3 bases, with 9 bases left in between. The CDR3 is made up of 13 amino acids. Germline CDR1 and CDR2: DFQATT and SNEGSKA (reference sequence). The DNA for the CDR3 is TGCAGTGCTAGAGATGTGCAGGGCTACGAGCAGTACTTC. As protein: CSARDVQGYEQYF.

This clonotype appeared a few times. The genes are TRBV29-1 and TRBJ2-7; D is perhaps TRBD2 (6 bases). CDR3 size: 13 residues. Per the germline V gene, CDR1 is SQVTM and CDR2 is ANQGSEA. V dropped 3 bases and J dropped 2 bases, with 11 bases sitting between them. This chain's CDR3 is CSVEGLGPYEQYF. CDR3 bases: TGCAGCGTTGAGGGACTGGGGCCCTACGAGCAGTACTTC.